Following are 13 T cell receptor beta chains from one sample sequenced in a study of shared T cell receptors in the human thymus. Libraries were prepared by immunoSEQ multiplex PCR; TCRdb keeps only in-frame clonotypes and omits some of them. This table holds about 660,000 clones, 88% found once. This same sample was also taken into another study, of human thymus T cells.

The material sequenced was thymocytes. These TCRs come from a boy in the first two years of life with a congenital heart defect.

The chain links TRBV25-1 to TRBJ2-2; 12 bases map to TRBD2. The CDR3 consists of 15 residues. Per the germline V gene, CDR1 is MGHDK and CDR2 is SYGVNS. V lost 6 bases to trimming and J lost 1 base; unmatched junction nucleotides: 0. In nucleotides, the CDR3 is TGTGCCAGCAGGGGACTAGCGGGGAACACCGGGGAGCTGTTTTTT. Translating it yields CASRGLAGNTGELFF. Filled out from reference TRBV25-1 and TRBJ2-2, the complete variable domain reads EADIYQTPRYLVIGTGKKITLECSQTMGHDKMYWYQQDPGMELHLIHYSYGVNSTEKGDLSSESTVSRIRTEHFPLTLESARPSHTSQYLCASRGLAGNTGELFFGEGSRLTVL.

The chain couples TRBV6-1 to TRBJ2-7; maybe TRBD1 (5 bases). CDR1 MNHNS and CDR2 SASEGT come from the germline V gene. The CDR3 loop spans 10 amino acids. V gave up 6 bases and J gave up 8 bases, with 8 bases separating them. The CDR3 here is CASSQDKQYF. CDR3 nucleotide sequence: TGTGCCAGCAGCCAGGACAAGCAGTACTTC.

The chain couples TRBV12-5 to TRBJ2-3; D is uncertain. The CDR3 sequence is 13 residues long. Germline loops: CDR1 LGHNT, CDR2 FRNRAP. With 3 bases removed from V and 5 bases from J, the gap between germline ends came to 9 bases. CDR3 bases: TGTGCTAGTGGTTTCAACTCCCAAGATACGCAGTATTTT. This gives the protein CASGFNSQDTQYF.

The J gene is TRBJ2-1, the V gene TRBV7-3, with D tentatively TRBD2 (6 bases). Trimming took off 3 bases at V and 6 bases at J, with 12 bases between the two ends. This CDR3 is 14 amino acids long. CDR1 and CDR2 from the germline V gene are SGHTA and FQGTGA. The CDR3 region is CASSLGLVTNEQFF. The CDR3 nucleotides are TGTGCCAGCAGCTTGGGACTTGTGACCAATGAGCAGTTCTTC.

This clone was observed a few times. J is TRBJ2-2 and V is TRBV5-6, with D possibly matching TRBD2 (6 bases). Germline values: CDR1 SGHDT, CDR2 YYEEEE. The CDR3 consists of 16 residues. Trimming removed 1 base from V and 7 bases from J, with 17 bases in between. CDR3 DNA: TGTGCCAGCAGCTTGATGGAAATAGCGGATCACGGGGAGCTGTTTTTT. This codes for CASSLMEIADHGELFF.

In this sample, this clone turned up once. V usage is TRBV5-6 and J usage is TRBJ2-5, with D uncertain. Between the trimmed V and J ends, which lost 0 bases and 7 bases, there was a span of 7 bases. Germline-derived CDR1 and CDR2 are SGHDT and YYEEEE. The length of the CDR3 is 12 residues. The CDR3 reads CASSLGPGTQYF. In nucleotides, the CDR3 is TGTGCCAGCAGCTTGGGCCCAGGGACCCAGTACTTC. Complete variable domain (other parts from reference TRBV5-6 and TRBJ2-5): DAGVTQSPTHLIKTRGQQVTLRCSPKSGHDTVSWYQQALGQGPQFIFQYYEEEERQRGNFPDRFSGHQFPNYSSELNVNALLLGDSALYLCASSLGPGTQYFGPGTRLLVL.

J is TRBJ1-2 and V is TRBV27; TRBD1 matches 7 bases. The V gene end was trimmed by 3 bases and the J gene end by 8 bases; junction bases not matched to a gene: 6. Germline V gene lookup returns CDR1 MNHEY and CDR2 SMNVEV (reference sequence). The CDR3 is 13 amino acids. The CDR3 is CASSLRQGCGYTF. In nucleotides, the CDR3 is TGTGCCAGCAGTTTGAGACAGGGCTGCGGCTACACCTTC.

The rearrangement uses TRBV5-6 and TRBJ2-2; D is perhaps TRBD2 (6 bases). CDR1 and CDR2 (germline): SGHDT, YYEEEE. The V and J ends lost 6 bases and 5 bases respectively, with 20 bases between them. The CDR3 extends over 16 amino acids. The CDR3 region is CASTNRRDGVTGELFF. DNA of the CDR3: TGTGCCAGCACCAACCGGAGGGACGGAGTTACCGGGGAGCTGTTTTTT.

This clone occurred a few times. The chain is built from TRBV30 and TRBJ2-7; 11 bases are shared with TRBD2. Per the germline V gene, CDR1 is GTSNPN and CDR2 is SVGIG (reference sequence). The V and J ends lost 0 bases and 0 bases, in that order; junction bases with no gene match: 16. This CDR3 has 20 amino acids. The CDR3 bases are TGTGCCTGGAGTGTACGCCTTGGGTCTAGCGGGAGGCCCACCTCCTACGAGCAGTACTTC. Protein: CAWSVRLGSSGRPTSYEQYF.

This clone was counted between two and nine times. CDR3 sequence reads: CASSDLDSSGLAGANTGELFF. The CDR3 nucleotides read TGTGCCAGCAGCGACCTGGACAGTTCGGGACTAGCGGGAGCCAACACCGGGGAGCTGTTTTTT. The V gene is TRBV28, the J gene TRBJ2-2, with TRBD2 identical over 14 bases. V lost 6 bases, J lost 2 bases, and 17 bases stayed unmatched. CDR1 and CDR2 from the germline V gene are MDHEN and SYDVKM. This CDR3 spans 21 amino acids.

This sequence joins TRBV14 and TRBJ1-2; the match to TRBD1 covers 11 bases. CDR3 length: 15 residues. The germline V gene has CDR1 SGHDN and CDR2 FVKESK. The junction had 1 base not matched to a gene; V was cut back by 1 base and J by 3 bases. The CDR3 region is CASSQGTGGDYGYTF. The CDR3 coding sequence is TGTGCCAGCAGCCAAGGGACAGGGGGCGACTATGGCTACACCTTC.

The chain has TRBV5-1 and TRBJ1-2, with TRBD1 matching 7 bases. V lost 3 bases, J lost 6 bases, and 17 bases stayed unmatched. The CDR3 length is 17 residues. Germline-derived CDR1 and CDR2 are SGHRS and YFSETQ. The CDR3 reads CASSSAPSETGSHGYTF. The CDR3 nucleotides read TGCGCCAGCAGCTCGGCTCCCTCCGAGACAGGGAGTCATGGCTACACCTTC.

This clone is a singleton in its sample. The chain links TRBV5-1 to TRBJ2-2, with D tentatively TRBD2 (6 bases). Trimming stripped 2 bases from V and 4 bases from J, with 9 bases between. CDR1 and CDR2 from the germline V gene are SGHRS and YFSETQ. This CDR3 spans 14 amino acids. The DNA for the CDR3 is TGCGCCAGCAGCTTCCGGGAGCGCACCGGGGAGCTGTTTTTT. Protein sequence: CASSFRERTGELFF.